The rows below give T cell receptor beta chains drawn from one sample of a study of blood T cells in healthy people across ages. TCRdb itself ran the 5' RACE reads through MiXCR, one entry per CDR3 protein. The data hold about 780,000 distinct CDR3 sequences, with 25% to 30% observed a single time. The same sample was also studied in work on T cells of mothers and their children.

Sequencing input: blood. The source is a boy under 18 in good health. The CDR3 runs from the conserved cysteine through the conserved F or W. The D gene is left open where the match is weak. Rows may omit the clone size; those that give it use once, few, many or a size class.

TRBV6-5	NA	TRBJ1-1	TRBD1	CASSYWGQYTEAFF	TGTGCCAGCAGTTATTGGGGACAGTACACTGAAGCTTTCTTT
TRBV12-3/TRBV12-4	NA	TRBJ2-7	NA	CASRVGGAFGEQYF	TGTGCCAGCAGAGTGGGGGGGGCGTTTGGGGAGCAGTACTTC
TRBV9	NA	TRBJ2-1	TRBD1	CASSTRDSNWNEQFF	TGTGCCAGCAGCACCCGGGACAGTAACTGGAATGAGCAGTTCTTC
TRBV20-1	NA	TRBJ2-3	TRBD2	CSATRLAGWTDTQYF	TGCAGTGCAACCAGACTAGCGGGGTGGACAGATACGCAGTATTTT
TRBV7-9	NA	TRBJ1-1	NA	CASSPVFNTEAFF	TGTGCCAGCAGCCCAGTATTTAACACTGAAGCTTTCTTT
TRBV6-5	NA	TRBJ2-7	TRBD1	CASRDDRVPSYEQYF	TGTGCCAGCAGAGACGACAGGGTGCCATCCTACGAGCAGTACTTC
TRBV20-1	few	TRBJ2-7	TRBD2	CRASGKVSYEQYF	TGCAGAGCTAGCGGGAAGGTCTCCTACGAGCAGTACTTC
TRBV3-1	few	TRBJ2-7	NA	CASSQGGVRGSEQYF	TGTGCCAGCAGCCAAGGTGGAGTACGGGGGAGCGAGCAGTACTTC
TRBV7-6	NA	TRBJ1-3	TRBD1	CASSGTGAGNTIYF	TGTGCCAGCAGCGGGACAGGGGCAGGAAACACCATATATTTT
TRBV20-1	NA	TRBJ2-7	TRBD2	CSAPDYSGVHEQYF	TGCAGTGCTCCTGACTATAGCGGGGTGCACGAGCAGTACTTC
TRBV13	NA	TRBJ1-1	NA	CASSLGLEAFF	TGTGCCAGCAGCTTAGGACTTGAAGCTTTCTTT
TRBV12-3/TRBV12-4	once	TRBJ2-2	TRBD2	CASSTIAGTGELFF	TGTGCCAGCAGTACCATAGCGGGCACCGGGGAGCTGTTTTTT
TRBV12-3/TRBV12-4	many	TRBJ2-7	TRBD1	CASSLATGGNEQYF	TGTGCCAGCAGTTTAGCGACAGGGGGCAACGAGCAGTACTTC
TRBV29-1	few	TRBJ2-7	TRBD1	CSVASGQSLMEQYF	TGCAGCGTTGCCTCGGGACAGTCTTTGATGGAGCAGTACTTC
TRBV5-1	few	TRBJ1-2	TRBD1	CASSVGTGILDGYTF	TGCGCCAGCAGCGTTGGGACAGGGATTTTGGATGGCTACACCTTC
TRBV12-5	NA	TRBJ2-5	NA	CASAPAEETQYF	TGTGCTAGTGCCCCAGCGGAGGAGACCCAGTACTTC
TRBV7-2	NA	TRBJ1-2	NA	CASSPRNIVGGGYTF	TGTGCCAGCAGCCCCAGGAACATCGTAGGGGGAGGCTACACCTTC
TRBV7-2	NA	TRBJ2-1	TRBD1	CASSPRDRGRHNEQFF	TGTGCCAGCAGCCCCCGGGACAGGGGTCGGCACAATGAGCAGTTCTTC
TRBV7-9	NA	TRBJ2-2	TRBD2	CASSSITSGITGELFF	TGTGCCAGCAGCTCGATAACTAGCGGTATCACCGGGGAGCTGTTTTTT
TRBV6-5	NA	TRBJ1-3	NA	CASSSDSGNTVYF	TGTGCCAGCAGTAGCGACTCTGGAAACACCGTATATTTT
TRBV11-2	few	TRBJ1-2	NA	CASSTALGLVNYGYTF	TGTGCCAGCAGCACGGCGTTGGGATTGGTTAACTATGGCTACACCTTC
TRBV12-5	few	TRBJ2-4	TRBD2	CASAWTSGGSKNIQYF	TGTGCTAGTGCCTGGACTAGCGGGGGATCCAAAAACATTCAGTACTTC
TRBV7-6	NA	TRBJ2-2	NA	CASSLVRRQMNTGELFF	TGTGCCAGCAGCTTAGTCCGCCGACAGATGAACACCGGGGAGCTGTTTTTT
TRBV7-2	few	TRBJ2-7	TRBD1	CASSPQGTGAYEQYF	TGTGCCAGCAGCCCCCAGGGGACAGGAGCCTACGAGCAGTACTTC
TRBV12-5	few	TRBJ1-4	NA	CAMPGQLSEKLFF	TGTGCTATGCCGGGGCAGTTGAGTGAAAAACTGTTTTTT
TRBV6-1	NA	TRBJ2-5	TRBD1	CASSVGQGSREQYF	TGTGCCAGCAGTGTAGGACAGGGGTCGAGAGAGCAGTACTTC
TRBV5-1	NA	TRBJ1-1	NA	CASSLGTRATEAFF	TGCGCCAGCAGCTTGGGAACCCGAGCCACTGAAGCTTTCTTT
TRBV5-1	few	TRBJ2-3	TRBD2	CASSLAGTSRVGTDTQYF	TGCGCCAGCAGCTTGGCCGGGACTAGCAGGGTGGGCACAGATACGCAGTATTTT
TRBV9	few	TRBJ1-2	TRBD1	CASSGASDRDIGLDYGYTF	TGTGCCAGCAGCGGTGCCTCGGACAGGGATATTGGCTTGGACTATGGCTACACCTTC
TRBV27	NA	TRBJ2-5	NA	CASSPGWGRGRGETQYF	TGTGCCAGCAGTCCGGGGTGGGGAAGGGGCAGAGGAGAGACCCAGTACTTC
TRBV11-3	few	TRBJ2-5	NA	CASKARLEETQYF	TGTGCCAGCAAAGCCCGACTGGAAGAGACCCAGTACTTC
TRBV20-1	NA	TRBJ2-1	TRBD2	CSARAGGGTSSYNEQFF	TGCAGTGCTAGAGCGGGGGGAGGAACGAGCTCCTACAATGAGCAGTTCTTC
TRBV18	few	TRBJ1-2	TRBD1	CASSPASGGNYGYTF	TGTGCCAGCTCACCAGCTTCAGGGGGTAACTATGGCTACACCTTC
TRBV5-1	NA	TRBJ2-3	NA	CASSFFPGEADTQYF	TGCGCCAGCAGCTTTTTTCCGGGTGAGGCAGATACGCAGTATTTT
TRBV2	once	TRBJ2-1	TRBD2	CASSEVGLAGGNEQCF	TGTGCCAGCAGTGAAGTAGGTCTAGCGGGGGGGAATGAGCAGTGCTTC
TRBV9	NA	TRBJ1-1	NA	CASSVEGSRGTEAFF	TGTGCCAGCAGCGTAGAGGGGTCCCGAGGCACTGAAGCTTTCTTT
TRBV7-2	NA	TRBJ2-5	NA	CASSLERSTQYF	TGTGCCAGCAGCTTAGAAAGGTCTACCCAGTACTTC
TRBV9	NA	TRBJ2-1	TRBD2	CASSVGGGAGGPRNEQFF	TGTGCCAGCAGCGTAGGGGGAGGAGCGGGGGGGCCAAGGAATGAGCAGTTCTTC
TRBV14	many	TRBJ2-3	NA	CASSQDRSADTQYF	TGTGCCAGCAGCCAAGATCGTAGCGCAGATACGCAGTATTTT
TRBV12-3/TRBV12-4	NA	TRBJ1-2	TRBD1	CASSLQGAGGYTF	TGTGCCAGCAGCCTACAGGGGGCAGGTGGCTACACCTTC
TRBV6-2/TRBV6-3	NA	TRBJ1-2	TRBD1	CASRTGTDLGYTF	TGTGCCAGCAGGACAGGGACGGATCTGGGCTACACCTTC
TRBV7-9	NA	TRBJ1-1	NA	CASTETPRPEAFF	TGTGCCAGCACGGAGACTCCAAGGCCTGAAGCTTTCTTT
TRBV10-3	NA	TRBJ2-1	NA	CAISAGGAGNLPYNEQFF	TGTGCCATCAGTGCTGGCGGGGCAGGCAACCTTCCCTACAATGAGCAGTTCTTC
TRBV10-3	NA	TRBJ1-2	NA	CAISLQDRGVDGYTF	TGTGCCATCAGTCTTCAGGACCGAGGGGTCGATGGCTACACCTTC
TRBV6-2/TRBV6-3	NA	TRBJ1-2	NA	CASSYGTAFYGYTF	TGTGCCAGCAGTTACGGCACAGCCTTCTATGGCTACACCTTC
TRBV20-1	NA	TRBJ2-5	TRBD1	CSARATGGQETQYF	TGCAGTGCTAGGGCGACAGGGGGCCAAGAGACCCAGTACTTC
TRBV5-1	NA	TRBJ1-1	TRBD1	CASSLGDRGWTEAFF	TGCGCCAGCAGCTTAGGGGACAGGGGTTGGACTGAAGCTTTCTTT
TRBV11-2	few	TRBJ2-1	TRBD2	CASSRRGDDYNEQFF	TGTGCCAGCAGCCGTCGGGGGGACGACTACAATGAGCAGTTCTTC
TRBV12-3/TRBV12-4	few	TRBJ2-7	NA	CASSPDRLYEQYF	TGTGCCAGCAGCCCGGACAGATTATACGAGCAGTACTTC
TRBV20-1	few	TRBJ2-5	TRBD2	CSARVTSGGSQETQYF	TGCAGTGCTAGAGTGACTAGCGGGGGGTCCCAAGAGACCCAGTACTTC
TRBV4-1	NA	TRBJ2-5	NA	CASSQDTSGAYQETQYF	TGCGCCAGCAGCCAAGATACTTCCGGGGCGTATCAAGAGACCCAGTACTTC
TRBV20-1	few	TRBJ2-1	NA	CSASLDGGNEQFF	TGCAGTGCTAGTCTAGACGGGGGCAATGAGCAGTTCTTC
TRBV5-1	NA	TRBJ2-3	TRBD1	CASTNRDRASTDTQYF	TGCGCCAGCACGAACCGGGACAGAGCTAGCACAGATACGCAGTATTTT
TRBV9	few	TRBJ2-7	NA	CASSRNTGNDEQYF	TGTGCCAGCAGCCGTAATACAGGGAACGACGAGCAGTACTTC
TRBV10-1	NA	TRBJ2-1	TRBD2	CASSGQGLAGADEQFF	TGCGCCAGCAGTGGACAAGGACTAGCGGGGGCCGATGAGCAGTTCTTC
TRBV2	NA	TRBJ2-2	TRBD2	CASSEAAERGGRDTGELFF	TGTGCCAGCAGTGAAGCTGCGGAGCGGGGGGGCCGCGACACCGGGGAGCTGTTTTTT
TRBV12-5	few	TRBJ2-5	NA	CASGSGAHLQYF	TGTGCTAGTGGTTCAGGTGCCCATCTCCAGTACTTC
TRBV5-1	NA	TRBJ2-5	NA	CASSLDVPETQYF	TGCGCCAGCAGCTTAGACGTCCCGGAGACCCAGTACTTC
TRBV29-1	NA	TRBJ2-7	NA	CSVTGQFLDEQYF	TGCAGCGTTACCGGACAGTTCCTGGACGAGCAGTACTTC